The 3 T cell receptor beta chains given below trace back to one sample, sequenced in a study of T cell repertoires in cytomegalovirus infection. TCRdb called the reads again in MiXCR, with one record for every CDR3 protein. Among a few hundred thousand distinct CDR3 sequences listed, approximately 25% were seen once. These receptors have no identified antigens. This specimen was cultured PBMCs, taken from culture after CMV antigen stimulation. The origin of the receptors is a human donor in good health (CMV status not recorded). Some clones in this sample may be carry-over from other donors' samples.

The rearrangement joins TRBV20-1 to TRBJ1-5; D ambiguous. Per germline, CDR1 DFQATT and CDR2 SNEGSKA (reference sequence). V dropped 2 bases and J dropped 2 bases, with 13 bases sitting between them. The CDR3 is 15 amino acids. CDR3 nucleotide sequence: TGCAGTGCTAGACAGGCTGGTGCGGGCAATCAGCCCCAGCATTTT. It is translated as CSARQAGAGNQPQHF.

The chain links TRBV7-9 to TRBJ2-7; D is unresolved. This CDR3 comprises 12 residues. CDR1 and CDR2 from the germline V gene are SEHNR and FQNEAQ (reference sequence). The V end lost 5 bases, the J end lost 5 bases, and 10 bases lay between the germline ends. DNA for the CDR3: TGTGCCAGCAGCCCACCTATAGACGAGCAGTACTTC. Translation: CASSPPIDEQYF.

This clonotype was detected only a few times. The J gene is TRBJ2-3, the V gene TRBV7-2; 12 nucleotides agree with TRBD2. The J segment lost 2 bases and the V segment lost 5 bases, leaving 17 bases of the junction unmatched. Looked up from germline, CDR1 is SGHTA and CDR2 is FQGNSA. The CDR3 has 20 amino acids. The CDR3 region has the DNA TGTGCCAGCAGCCTCGGACTAGCGGGGCCTGGTTCCAGCCCCACAGATACGCAGTATTTT. As protein: CASSLGLAGPGSSPTDTQYF.